This T cell receptor beta chain was documented in a study of metastatic and nonmetastatic thyroid tumors. Regarding the study as a whole: In blood and tumor, TCR beta diversity was reportedly significantly higher in malignant thyroid tumors than in benign nodules.

The entire patient cohort was treatment-naive prior to thyroid surgery. Concerning this clone: Its specificity is unknown.

With MiXCR, TCRdb reprocessed the PCR reads. The sample lists under 50,000 clones; about 27% were seen once. J was trimmed by 1 base and V by 2 bases; bases with no gene match: 8. This CDR3 comprises 15 residues. The germline V gene encodes CDR1 DFQATT and CDR2 SNEGSKA (reference sequence). The clonotype originates from a male donor with papillary thyroid cancer or a benign thyroid nodule (not recorded which). Some clones in this sample may be carry-over from other donors' samples. The sample taken for sequencing was blood. This chain links TRBV20-1 with TRBJ2-7; 7 positions agree with TRBD1. The CDR3 sequence is CSARPRQGGSYEQYF. CDR3 bases: TGCAGTGCTAGACCACGACAGGGTGGGTCCTACGAGCAGTACTTC.